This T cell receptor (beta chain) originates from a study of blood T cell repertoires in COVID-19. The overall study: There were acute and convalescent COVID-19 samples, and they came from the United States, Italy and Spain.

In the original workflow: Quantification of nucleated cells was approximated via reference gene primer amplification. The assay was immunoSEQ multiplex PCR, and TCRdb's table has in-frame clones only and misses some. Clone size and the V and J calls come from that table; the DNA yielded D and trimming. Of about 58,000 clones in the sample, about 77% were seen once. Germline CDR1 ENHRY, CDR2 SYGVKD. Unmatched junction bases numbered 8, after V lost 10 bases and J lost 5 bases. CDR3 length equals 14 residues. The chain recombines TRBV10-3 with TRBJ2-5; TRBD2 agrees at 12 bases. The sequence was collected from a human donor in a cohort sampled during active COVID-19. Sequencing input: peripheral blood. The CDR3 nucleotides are TGTGCCAGCACTAGCGGGGGGCTCATGGAGACCCAGTACTTC. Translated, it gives CASTSGGLMETQYF.